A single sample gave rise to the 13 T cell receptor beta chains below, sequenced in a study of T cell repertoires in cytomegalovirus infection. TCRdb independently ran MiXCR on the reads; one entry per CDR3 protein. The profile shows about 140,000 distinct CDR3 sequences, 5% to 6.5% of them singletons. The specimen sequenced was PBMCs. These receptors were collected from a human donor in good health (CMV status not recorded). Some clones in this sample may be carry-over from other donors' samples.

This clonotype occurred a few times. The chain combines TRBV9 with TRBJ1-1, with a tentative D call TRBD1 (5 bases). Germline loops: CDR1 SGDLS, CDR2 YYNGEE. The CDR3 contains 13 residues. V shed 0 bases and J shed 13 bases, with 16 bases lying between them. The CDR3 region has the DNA TGTGCCAGCAGCGTAGAAGGGGCACTGAAGCTTTTCTTT. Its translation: CASSVEGALKLFF.

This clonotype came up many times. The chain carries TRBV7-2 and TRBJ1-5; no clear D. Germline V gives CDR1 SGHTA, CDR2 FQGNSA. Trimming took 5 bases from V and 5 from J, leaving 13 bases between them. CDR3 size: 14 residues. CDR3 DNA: TGTGCCAGCAGCCCCGTCCCGGAGGATCAGCCCCAGCATTTT. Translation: CASSPVPEDQPQHF.

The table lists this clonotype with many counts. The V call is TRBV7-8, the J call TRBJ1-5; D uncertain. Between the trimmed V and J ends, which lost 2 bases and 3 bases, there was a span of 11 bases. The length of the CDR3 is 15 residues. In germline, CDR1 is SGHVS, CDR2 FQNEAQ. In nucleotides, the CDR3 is TGTGCCAGCAGCTTAAGTGCGCAGGACAATCAGCCCCAGCATTTT. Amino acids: CASSLSAQDNQPQHF.

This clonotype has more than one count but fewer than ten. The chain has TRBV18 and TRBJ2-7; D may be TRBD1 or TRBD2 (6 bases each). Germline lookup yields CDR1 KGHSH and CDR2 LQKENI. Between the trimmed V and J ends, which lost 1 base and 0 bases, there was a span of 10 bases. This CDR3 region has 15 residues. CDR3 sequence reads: CASSPQGGDSYEQYF. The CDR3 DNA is TGTGCCAGCTCACCACAGGGGGGAGACTCCTACGAGCAGTACTTC.

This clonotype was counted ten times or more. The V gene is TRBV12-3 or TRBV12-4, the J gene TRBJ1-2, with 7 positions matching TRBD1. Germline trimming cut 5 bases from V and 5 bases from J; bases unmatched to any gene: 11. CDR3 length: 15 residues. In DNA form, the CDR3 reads TGTGCCAGCAGTAGAAGACAGGGCGTAACGTATGGCTACACCTTC. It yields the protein CASSRRQGVTYGYTF.

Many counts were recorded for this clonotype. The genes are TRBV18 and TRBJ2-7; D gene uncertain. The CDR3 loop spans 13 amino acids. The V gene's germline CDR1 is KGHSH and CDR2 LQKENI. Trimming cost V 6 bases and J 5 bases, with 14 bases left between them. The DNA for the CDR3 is TGTGCCAGCTCCCCCGACTTGACCAACGAGCAGTACTTC. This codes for CASSPDLTNEQYF.

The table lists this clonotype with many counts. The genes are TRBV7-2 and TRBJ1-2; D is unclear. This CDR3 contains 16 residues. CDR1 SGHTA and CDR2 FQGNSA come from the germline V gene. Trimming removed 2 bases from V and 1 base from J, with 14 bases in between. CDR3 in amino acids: CASSLSLGALNYGYTF. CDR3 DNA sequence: TGTGCCAGCAGCTTAAGTTTGGGCGCCCTTAACTATGGCTACACCTTC.

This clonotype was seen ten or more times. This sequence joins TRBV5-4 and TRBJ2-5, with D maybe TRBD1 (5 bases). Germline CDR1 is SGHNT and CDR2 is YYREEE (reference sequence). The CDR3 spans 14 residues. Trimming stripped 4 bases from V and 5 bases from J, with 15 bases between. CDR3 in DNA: TGTGCCAGCAGCAACGAAGGGGTCCCGGAGACCCAGTACTTC. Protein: CASSNEGVPETQYF. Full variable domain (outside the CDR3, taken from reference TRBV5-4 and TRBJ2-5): ETGVTQSPTHLIKTRGQQVTLRCSSQSGHNTVSWYQQALGQGPQFIFQYYREEENGRGNFPPRFSGLQFPNYSSELNVNALELDDSALYLCASSNEGVPETQYFGPGTRLLVL.

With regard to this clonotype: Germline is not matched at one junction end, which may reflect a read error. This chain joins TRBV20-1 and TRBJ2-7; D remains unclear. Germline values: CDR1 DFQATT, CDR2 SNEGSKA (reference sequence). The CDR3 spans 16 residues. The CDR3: CSAREPSGQSIYEQYF. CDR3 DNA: TGCAGTGCCAGAGAGCCCTCCGGGCAGTCGATCTACGAGCAGTACTTC.

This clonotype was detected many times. Written as DNA, the CDR3 is TGTGCCAGCAGCCTTTATTACAATTCCGAGCAGTACTTC. It translates to CASSLYYNSEQYF. The chain combines TRBV7-3 with TRBJ2-7; D is uncertain. V was shortened by 5 bases and J by 6 bases, with 14 bases between the two germline ends. This CDR3 region has 13 residues. Germline V gene sequence: CDR1 SGHTA, CDR2 FQGTGA.

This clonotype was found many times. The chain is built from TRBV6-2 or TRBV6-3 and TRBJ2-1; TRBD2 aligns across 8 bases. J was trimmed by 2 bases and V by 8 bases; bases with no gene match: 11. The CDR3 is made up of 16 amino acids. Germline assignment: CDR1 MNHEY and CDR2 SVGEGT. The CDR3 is CASGWERGITYNEQFF. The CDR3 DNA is TGTGCCAGCGGATGGGAGCGGGGGATAACCTACAATGAGCAGTTCTTC.

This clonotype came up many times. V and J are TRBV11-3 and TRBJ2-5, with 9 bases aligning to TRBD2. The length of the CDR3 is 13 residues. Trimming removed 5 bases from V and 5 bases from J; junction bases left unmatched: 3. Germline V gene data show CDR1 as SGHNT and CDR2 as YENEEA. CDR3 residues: CASSRGLAETQYF. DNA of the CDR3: TGTGCCAGCAGCCGAGGACTAGCGGAGACCCAGTACTTC.

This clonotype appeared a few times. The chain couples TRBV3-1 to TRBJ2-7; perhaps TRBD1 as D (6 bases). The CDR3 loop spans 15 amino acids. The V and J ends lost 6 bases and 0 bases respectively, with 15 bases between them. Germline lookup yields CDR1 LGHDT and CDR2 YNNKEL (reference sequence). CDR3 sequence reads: CASSPQGISSYEQYF. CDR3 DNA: TGTGCCAGCAGTCCACAGGGAATCAGCTCCTACGAGCAGTACTTC.